The sample holds a few counts of the clone carrying this TCR beta chain. The sample is drawn from a study of T cells of healthy individuals. V lost 5 bases and J lost 0; bases outside the gene matches: 6. This CDR3 comprises 16 residues. In germline, CDR1 is SNHLY, CDR2 FYNNEI. TCRdb fed the 5' RACE reads into MiXCR, producing one record per CDR3 protein. The data hold over 95,000 distinct CDR3 sequences, with under 20% observed a single time. The TCR sequence derives from a human donor in good health. V gene TRBV2 combines with J gene TRBJ2-2; TRBD1 agrees at 7 bases. CDR3 coding DNA: TGTGCCAGCAGTACCGGGACAGCTTCGAACACCGGGGAGCTGTTTTTT. It yields the protein CASSTGTASNTGELFF.